This TCR beta chain emerged from a study of T cells in tuberculosis listed by TCRdb under 2018. Some background on the complete study: The study combined CD1B tetramers and high-throughput TCR immunosequencing to characterize T cells specific for the mycobacterial lipid antigen glucose monomycolate (GMM). In a South African clinical cohort, IGRA-negative adolescents, IGRA-positive adolescents with latent tuberculosis and adults with active tuberculosis were compared, with under 12 people in each group. PBMC from active tuberculosis patients were archived either before standard anti-tuberculosis treatment began or within 7 days of its start.

The CDR3 goes from the cysteine to the phenylalanine over 14 residues. Only the CDR3 region is kept as DNA, spanning 42 bases read in frame from base 1. Sequences SGHDN (CDR1) and FVKESK (CDR2) are obtained from the germline V gene. V lost 2 bases and J lost 4 bases; the stretch between them is 12 bases long. The paper as a whole reports these results and caveats: Active tuberculosis TCR-alpha repertoires showed smaller mean NN-distances to GMM-specific TCRs than IGRA-negative controls, suggesting clonal expansion of these TCRs. Shorter CDR3-alpha lengths in active tuberculosis patients partly drove the smaller NN-distances, and the TCR-beta difference was not statistically significant. Which clinical samples got chosen depended on the availability of cryopreserved specimens, and the active tuberculosis cases were adults, whereas the controls were adolescents. Using GEM motif frequencies, a classifier achieved about 63% accuracy, whereas a classifier built on the diverse GMM-specific repertoire got to roughly 87% accuracy (AUROC 0.75 to 0.9).

The immunoSEQ multiplex PCR assay was used to generate TCR libraries, with TCR-beta and/or TCR-alpha/delta assays applied to each sample. The amplified TCR libraries were sequenced on the Illumina high-throughput platform. As for the authors' bioinformatics: Clustering and dimensionality reduction relied on pairwise TCRdist distances among GMM-specific receptors from T cells that were either sorted ex vivo or expanded in vitro. Each clinical repertoire was scored by mean NN-distance, the average TCRdist to the nearest 10% of tetramer-positive reference sequences. GEM TCR motif frequency was calculated as the fraction of unique TCRs that matched known GEM sequences by V/J usage and CDR3 length. Linear discriminant analysis with leave-one-out cross-validation, implemented in scikit-learn, was used to classify active tuberculosis. Held by TCRdb, this immuneACCESS table contains in-frame sequences only and omits some clones. Under half of the omission traces to an unresolved V gene where checked; the cause of the rest is unknown. V, J and clone size derive from that table, while D and trimming were established from the DNA sequence. For this sample there are around 30,000 clones; 80% to 95% appear just once. The ten largest clones add up to about an eighth of the sample.

Worth noting for this clone: What antigen it recognizes has not been identified. No base quality values were provided; no much bigger clone lies one nucleotide off.

Interpreted using the paper, the time point label stands for: new active TB diagnosis, blood taken before or within 7 days of starting treatment. The patients with active tuberculosis were newly diagnosed, HIV-seronegative South African adults aged 18 years or older. Confirmation of active tuberculosis was obtained by positive sputum smear microscopy and/or positive M. tuberculosis culture. Immunosequencing of unsorted cryopreserved PBMC covered, on average, around 100,000 T cells per clinical donor. The receptor comes from an adult with tuberculosis. Recombination joined TRBV14 with TRBJ2-7, and the D gene may be TRBD2, 6 bases matching. The sequenced sample was PBMCs, obtained at tuberculosis diagnosis. In nucleotide form, the sequence is TGTGCCAGCAGCCAACTCCAAGGAGGGTACGAGCAGTACTTC. This is translated as CASSQLQGGYEQYF.